This entry is about one T cell receptor beta chain. This CDR3 comprises 13 residues. V lost 4 bases and J lost 7; bases outside the gene matches: 4. Germline V gene data show CDR1 as SGHNT and CDR2 as YYREEE (reference sequence). The sample belongs to a study of cytomegalovirus exposure and HLA in healthy donors. The data were produced by immunoSEQ multiplex PCR, yet TCRdb's version contains in-frame clones alone and is incomplete. The sample holds some 70,000 clones, around 97% seen once. The sample was PBMCs. This TCR was recovered from a man aged 18 to 29 in good health and CMV-seronegative. This chain uses TRBV5-4 with TRBJ2-7; 11 nucleotides match TRBD2. CDR3 protein: CASSGGLAEEQYF. DNA for the CDR3: TGTGCCAGCAGCGGGGGACTAGCGGAAGAGCAGTACTTC.